This T cell receptor beta chain derives from a study of cytomegalovirus exposure and HLA in healthy donors. PCR primers comprised 60 Vbeta and 13 Jbeta primers. Repertoires were generated with immunoSEQ multiplex PCR, while TCRdb's copy carries only in-frame clones and drops some. Seen here are about 240,000 clones, approximately 80% observed once, and the top ten hold less than 8.5%. Findings and limits, study-wide: Reportedly, diagnosis of cytomegalovirus status by the classifier showed high specificity and sensitivity. What was likely a sequencing artifact was a cluster of highly shared sequence variants. Information on immune exposure was restricted to one variable (CMV serostatus).

Details on this clone: What it binds is unknown.

The receptor comes from a woman aged 55-70 years in good health and CMV-seropositive. Specimen: PBMCs.

This CDR3 is CASLGQPPNPSYEQYF. The CDR3 nucleotides are TGTGCCAGCCTGGGACAGCCGCCAAATCCCTCCTACGAGCAGTACTTC. The chain combines TRBV28 with TRBJ2-7, with 7 bases aligning to TRBD1. CDR1 and CDR2 (germline): MDHEN, SYDVKM. This CDR3 is 16 amino acids long. Germline trimming cut 8 bases from V and 0 bases from J; bases unmatched to any gene: 13.